Shown below are 30 T cell receptor beta chains from a single sample sequenced in a study of T cells in Graves' hyperthyroidism and ophthalmopathy. TCR beta CDR3 sequences were amplified from RNA transcripts. A first-round RT-PCR of the TCR CDR3 used the HTBI primer set. MiXCR, applied by TCRdb to the multiplex PCR reads, yields one record per CDR3 protein. The sample consists of fewer than 350,000 distinct CDR3 sequences, about an eighth of them appearing once. What was sequenced was blood. The receptor set was obtained from a woman between 25 and 40 years old with Graves' hyperthyroidism that later progressed to Graves' ophthalmopathy.

The chain links TRBV14 to TRBJ2-1; D may be TRBD1 (5 bases). Germline loops: CDR1 SGHDN, CDR2 FVKESK. This CDR3 is 13 amino acids long. Trimming left V 3 bases short and J 4 bases short, with 7 bases between. The DNA of the CDR3 is TGTGCCAGCAGCCAGACAGTTTACAATGAGCAGTTCTTC. Its protein is CASSQTVYNEQFF.

This clonotype was detected ten times or more. The gene calls are TRBV7-9 and TRBJ2-1; D possibly uses TRBD1 or TRBD2 (6 bases each). This CDR3 is built from 11 residues. Trimming stripped 11 bases from V and 8 bases from J, with 13 bases between. The germline V gene has CDR1 SEHNR and CDR2 FQNEAQ (reference sequence). This CDR3 reads CAVGGPHEQFF. The CDR3 region has the DNA TGTGCCGTCGGGGGCCCCCATGAGCAGTTCTTC.

This clonotype appeared many times. V is TRBV14 and J is TRBJ2-5, with D possibly matching TRBD1 (5 bases). Trimming took off 4 bases at V and 5 bases at J, with 14 bases between the two ends. The CDR3 has 14 residues. Germline V lookup: CDR1 SGHDN, CDR2 FVKESK. The CDR3 reads CASSPLRGGETQYF. The CDR3 coding sequence is TGTGCCAGCAGCCCCTTAAGGGGTGGGGAGACCCAGTACTTC.

This clonotype was recorded at least ten times. One junction end disagrees with the germline gene, perhaps due to a read error. This sequence joins TRBV5-1 and TRBJ2-1; D not certain. The CDR3 has 13 residues. The germline CDR1 and CDR2 sequences are SGHRS and YFSETQ. The CDR3 coding sequence is TGCGCCAGCAGCTTGACCTCCAACAATGAGCAGTTCTTC. The encoded protein is CASSLTSNNEQFF.

This clonotype has at least ten counts. The chain carries TRBV6-1 and TRBJ1-2, with 9 bases identical to TRBD1. The ends lost 6 bases at V and 4 bases at J; junction bases unmatched: 6. The CDR3 is 14 amino acids. CDR1 MNHNS and CDR2 SASEGT come from the germline V gene. DNA of the CDR3: TGTGCCAGCAGGACAGGGGGTTCGGGCTATGGCTACACCTTC. Its protein is CASRTGGSGYGYTF.

As concerns this clonotype: With a much larger clone just one base away, this may be a read error. V usage is TRBV6-2 or TRBV6-3 and J usage is TRBJ2-7; 8 bases are a match to TRBD2. The CDR3 contains 16 residues. The germline V gene has CDR1 MNHEY and CDR2 SVGEGT. The CDR3 region is CARSYSGGRVVGEQYF. CDR3 sequence (DNA): TGTGCCCGCAGTTACTCGGGGGGGCGCGTAGTCGGCGAGCAGTACTTC.

The table lists this clonotype with many counts. V is TRBV7-6 and J is TRBJ2-1; a possible D gene is TRBD1 (7 bases). Trimming cost V 1 base and J 4 bases, with 11 bases left between them. The CDR3 spans 15 residues. Germline values: CDR1 SGHVS, CDR2 FNYEAQ. This CDR3 reads CASSLDQGGYNEQFF. CDR3 coding DNA: TGTGCCAGCAGCTTAGATCAGGGGGGTTACAATGAGCAGTTCTTC.

This clonotype was picked up many times. The chain carries TRBV7-2 and TRBJ1-1; no clear D. CDR3 size: 15 residues. The V end lost 1 base, the J end lost 0 bases, and 9 bases lay between the germline ends. Looked up from germline, CDR1 is SGHTA and CDR2 is FQGNSA. CDR3 DNA: TGTGCCAGCAGCTTAGATCCGGGTATGAACACTGAAGCTTTCTTT. Amino acid sequence: CASSLDPGMNTEAFF.

This clonotype has a count of ten or more. The rearrangement joins TRBV11-1 to TRBJ2-1; 8 positions agree with TRBD2. V lost 2 bases, J lost 1 base, and 7 bases stayed unmatched. Germline values: CDR1 SGHAT, CDR2 FQDESV (reference sequence). This CDR3 region has 17 residues. CDR3 nucleotide sequence: TGTGCCAGCAGCTTATTTTCAGGACTAGCATCCTACAATGAGCAGTTCTTC. It encodes CASSLFSGLASYNEQFF.

The chain carries TRBV14 and TRBJ2-3; TRBD2 matches at 10 bases. The CDR3 extends over 18 amino acids. V was pared by 4 bases and J by 4 bases, with 14 bases of the junction left unmatched. Germline V gives CDR1 SGHDN, CDR2 FVKESK. CDR3 in amino acids: CASSPGLAGVLGPDTQYF. Written as DNA, the CDR3 is TGTGCCAGCAGCCCCGGGCTAGCGGGAGTCCTGGGGCCAGATACGCAGTATTTT.

The table lists this clonotype with a few counts. This may be a read error: a much more frequent sequence differs by one nucleotide. V usage is TRBV30 and J usage is TRBJ2-1; 10 bases align to TRBD2. The V segment lost 8 bases and the J segment 9 bases; nucleotides outside the gene matches: 13. This CDR3 has 14 residues. Germline-derived CDR1 and CDR2 are GTSNPN and SVGIG (reference sequence). This chain's CDR3 is CARVGLAGVSEQFF. CDR3 nucleotides: TGTGCCCGGGTGGGGCTAGCGGGAGTAAGTGAGCAGTTCTTC.

This clonotype was recorded at least ten times. The chain joins TRBV7-9 to TRBJ1-1, with 9 bases aligning to TRBD1. The CDR3 has 18 residues. Germline CDR1 reads SEHNR; CDR2 reads FQNEAQ (reference sequence). V gave up 5 bases and J gave up 3 bases; unmatched junction bases: 16. CDR3 sequence: CASSPRTGTGRSDTEAFF. As DNA, the CDR3 is TGTGCCAGCAGCCCGCGGACCGGGACAGGGCGCTCGGACACTGAAGCTTTCTTT.

This clonotype appeared many times. The chain couples TRBV27 to TRBJ2-1; TRBD2 is a possible D gene (5 bases). Trimming stripped 1 base from V and 2 bases from J, with 12 bases between. CDR1 is MNHEY and CDR2 is SMNVEV in the germline V gene (reference sequence). This CDR3 contains 16 residues. The CDR3 protein is CASSLYLRAAYNEQFF. CDR3 DNA: TGTGCCAGCAGTTTATATCTGAGGGCCGCCTACAATGAGCAGTTCTTC.

This sequence joins TRBV4-3 and TRBJ2-2; 7 bases agree with TRBD1. Germline loops: CDR1 LGHNA, CDR2 YSLEER. This CDR3 is built from 16 residues. The J segment lost 6 bases and the V segment lost 0 bases, leaving 7 bases of the junction unmatched. CDR3 sequence: CASSQDAGGWAGELFF. CDR3 bases: TGCGCCAGCAGCCAAGACGCAGGGGGTTGGGCCGGGGAGCTGTTTTTT.

This clonotype has a count of ten or more. The DNA of the CDR3 is TGTGCCAGCAGCTTATTTCCTAGCGGGAGCTACGAGCAGTACTTC. Translating gives CASSLFPSGSYEQYF. The chain is built from TRBV7-9 and TRBJ2-7; 10 nucleotides line up with TRBD2. The trim removed 2 bases at V and 3 bases at J, leaving 4 bases unmatched. From germline, CDR1 is SEHNR and CDR2 FQNEAQ (reference sequence). The CDR3 spans 15 residues.

Many counts were recorded for this clonotype. This chain joins TRBV30 and TRBJ2-6; no reliable D call. CDR3 length: 13 amino acids. V gave up 2 bases and J gave up 12 bases, with 14 bases separating them. Looked up from germline, CDR1 is GTSNPN and CDR2 is SVGIG (reference sequence). CDR3 nucleotide sequence: TGTGCCTGGAGTCCCCAGACTGGTACCGTCCTGACTTTC. Its protein product is CAWSPQTGTVLTF.

The table lists this clonotype with many counts. The chain employs TRBV28 and TRBJ2-7; the D gene is possibly TRBD2 (6 bases). The germline V and J ends were trimmed by 2 bases and 6 bases, with 20 bases remaining between them. The germline gives CDR1 MDHEN, CDR2 SYDVKM. The CDR3 covers 16 residues. This CDR3 is CASSLPSGANPIEQYF. CDR3 DNA sequence: TGTGCCAGCAGTTTACCCTCGGGAGCGAACCCGATCGAGCAGTACTTC.

The sample holds many counts of this clonotype. The V and J genes are TRBV18 and TRBJ2-1; a possible D gene is TRBD2 (6 bases). Germline V gene sequence: CDR1 KGHSH, CDR2 LQKENI. The V gene lost 9 bases and the J gene lost 6 bases, with 21 bases spanning the gap. The CDR3 consists of 15 residues. CDR3 nucleotide sequence: TGTGCCAGTTCTCGCGGGGCGGGGATGGTCAATGAGCAGTTCTTC. It specifies CASSRGAGMVNEQFF.

This clonotype was found many times. The gene calls are TRBV6-6 and TRBJ2-1; maybe TRBD2 (7 bases). CDR1 and CDR2 from the germline V gene are MNHNY and SVGAGI (reference sequence). The CDR3 has 15 residues. The ends were cut back, 1 base at V and 5 bases at J, with 12 bases in the middle. The CDR3 sequence is CASSYYRGANNEQFF. CDR3 DNA sequence: TGTGCCAGCAGTTACTACCGGGGGGCGAACAATGAGCAGTTCTTC.

The sample holds many counts of this clonotype. The J gene is TRBJ2-2, the V gene TRBV13; the D is unclear. The germline gives CDR1 PRHDT, CDR2 FYEKMQ (reference sequence). The CDR3 runs 16 residues. Trimming pared 3 bases from V and 1 base from J, leaving 12 bases between. In DNA form, the CDR3 reads TGTGCCAGCAGCTTGTATTTAGAAAAGAACACCGGGGAGCTGTTTTTT. It is translated as CASSLYLEKNTGELFF.

This clonotype appeared many times. This chain connects TRBV6-5 to TRBJ2-5; 8 nucleotides match TRBD2. Germline trimming cut 0 bases from V and 4 bases from J; bases unmatched to any gene: 4. The CDR3 is made up of 15 amino acids. From germline, CDR1 is MNHEY and CDR2 SVGAGI. The CDR3 DNA sequence: TGTGCCAGCAGTTACTCGCGGGGGGCTGGAGAGACCCAGTACTTC. This encodes CASSYSRGAGETQYF.

The J gene is TRBJ2-7, the V gene TRBV7-6; TRBD1 matches 9 bases. Germline CDR1 reads SGHVS; CDR2 reads FNYEAQ. V lost 4 bases, J lost 6 bases, and 7 bases stayed unmatched. This CDR3 has 14 amino acids. The CDR3 region has the DNA TGTGCCAGCAGCTCGACAGGGGGGGCGGGCGAGCAGTACTTC. It translates to CASSSTGGAGEQYF. The entire variable domain, with the rest obtained from reference TRBV7-6 and TRBJ2-7, is as follows: GAGVSQSPRYKVTKRGQDVALRCDPISGHVSLYWYRQALGQGPEFLTYFNYEAQQDKSGLPNDRFSAERPEGSISTLTIQRTEQRDSAMYRCASSSTGGAGEQYFGPGTRLTVT.

This clonotype was seen ten or more times. J is TRBJ2-5 and V is TRBV2, with a weak D call TRBD1 (6 bases). V was trimmed by 2 bases and J by 5 bases, leaving 15 bases between them. CDR3 size: 15 residues. Germline V gives CDR1 SNHLY, CDR2 FYNNEI. CDR3 amino acids: CASSEQAGVQETQYF. As DNA, the CDR3 is TGTGCCAGCAGTGAACAAGCAGGGGTGCAGGAGACCCAGTACTTC.

The J gene is TRBJ2-7, the V gene TRBV2; possibly TRBD2 for D (7 bases). The germline gives CDR1 SNHLY, CDR2 FYNNEI. Deletions cut 8 bases from V and 5 bases from J, with 25 bases between. This CDR3 is 16 amino acids long. The CDR3 DNA sequence: TGTGCCAGCCAAACGGGGGCGGGAGCGGGAAGCAACGAGCAGTACTTC. Amino acids: CASQTGAGAGSNEQYF.

This clonotype showed up many times. The rearrangement uses TRBV5-1 and TRBJ2-2; D gene ambiguous. Trimming removed 4 bases from V and 0 bases from J, with 10 bases in between. CDR1 and CDR2 (germline): SGHRS, YFSETQ. CDR3 length: 15 residues. The chain's CDR3 is CASSPQASNTGELFF. In DNA, the CDR3 is TGCGCCAGCAGCCCCCAAGCCTCGAACACCGGGGAGCTGTTTTTT.

The CDR3: CATPGTSGENEQFF. CDR3 nucleotides: TGTGCCACCCCTGGGACTAGCGGGGAAAATGAGCAGTTCTTC. V usage is TRBV24-1 and J usage is TRBJ2-1; 13 bases are a match to TRBD2. V trimming: 9 bases; J trimming: 7 bases; junction bases outside the gene matches: 5. Germline V gives CDR1 KGHDR, CDR2 SFDVKD. This CDR3 has 14 amino acids.

V usage is TRBV7-2 and J usage is TRBJ2-1; the match to TRBD2 covers 14 bases. The V gene's germline CDR1 is SGHTA and CDR2 FQGNSA. This CDR3 comprises 14 residues. V gave up 1 base and J gave up 10 bases; unmatched junction bases: 0. In nucleotides, the CDR3 is TGTGCCAGCAGCTTAGGGACTAGCGGGAGGGAGCAGTTCTTC. Its protein is CASSLGTSGREQFF.

The table lists this clonotype with many counts. The V and J genes are TRBV5-1 and TRBJ2-7; D is perhaps TRBD1 (6 bases). Germline lookup yields CDR1 SGHRS and CDR2 YFSETQ. V was clipped by 5 bases and J by 7 bases, with 13 bases between them. The CDR3 is made up of 12 amino acids. This CDR3 is CASSQGQQEQYF. The CDR3 DNA follows: TGCGCCAGCAGTCAGGGGCAGCAAGAGCAGTACTTC.

The sample holds a few counts of this clonotype. The V gene is TRBV11-2, the J gene TRBJ2-5; D unclear. The CDR3 totals 13 residues. Germline CDR1 is SGHAT and CDR2 is FQNNGV. The V and J ends lost 3 bases and 1 base respectively, with 6 bases between them. The chain's CDR3 is CASSFGAQETQYF. The CDR3 nucleotides read TGTGCCAGCAGCTTCGGAGCCCAAGAGACCCAGTACTTC.

This clonotype was observed at least ten times. V gene TRBV7-2 combines with J gene TRBJ2-7; D call uncertain. The assigned J gene may be wrong: the sequence end matches TRBJ2-1 better. The CDR3 loop spans 12 amino acids. CDR1 and CDR2 from the germline V gene are SGHTA and FQGNSA. Here the CDR3 reads CASSRPPYEQFF. Here the CDR3 DNA reads TGTGCCAGCAGCCGCCCGCCCTACGAGCAGTTCTTC.